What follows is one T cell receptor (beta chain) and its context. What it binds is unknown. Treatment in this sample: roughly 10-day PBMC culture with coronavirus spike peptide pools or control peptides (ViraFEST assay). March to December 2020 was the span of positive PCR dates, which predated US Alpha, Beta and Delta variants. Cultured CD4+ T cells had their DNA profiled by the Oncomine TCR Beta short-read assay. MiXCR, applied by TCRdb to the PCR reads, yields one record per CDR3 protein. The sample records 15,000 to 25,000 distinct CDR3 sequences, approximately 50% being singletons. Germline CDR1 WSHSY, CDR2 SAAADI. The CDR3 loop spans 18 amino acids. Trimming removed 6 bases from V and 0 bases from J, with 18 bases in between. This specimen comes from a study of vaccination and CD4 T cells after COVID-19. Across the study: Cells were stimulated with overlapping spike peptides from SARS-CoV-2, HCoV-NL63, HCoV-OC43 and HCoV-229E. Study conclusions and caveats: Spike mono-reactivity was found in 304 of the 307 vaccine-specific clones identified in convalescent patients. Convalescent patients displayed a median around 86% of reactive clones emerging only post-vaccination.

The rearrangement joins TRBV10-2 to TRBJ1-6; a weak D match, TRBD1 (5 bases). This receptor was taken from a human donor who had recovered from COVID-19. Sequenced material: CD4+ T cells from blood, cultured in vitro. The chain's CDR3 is CASSPLGAGSSYNSPLHF. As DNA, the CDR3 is TGCGCCAGCAGCCCATTGGGCGCAGGGAGCTCCTATAATTCACCCCTCCACTTT.